Listed below are T cell receptor beta chains from one sample, sequenced in a study of response to subunit inactivated influenza vaccine. From the RT-PCR reads, TCRdb called clonotypes with MiXCR, one entry per CDR3 protein. Seen here are 550,000 to 800,000 distinct CDR3 sequences, more than 11% observed once, and the top ten hold less than 7%. The sequenced sample was PBMCs from blood, obtained approximately 15 days before vaccination. The receptors shown here come from a man aged 45-60 years who received an inactivated influenza vaccine. Both conserved end residues are part of each CDR3. D genes are given only for firm matches. Expanded clones are given a class, and other clones once, few, many or no size at all.

j_call v_call clone_size d_call cdr3_aa cdr3_nt
TRBJ1-1 TRBV6-5 NA NA CASSYSRSAVNTEAFF TGTGCCAGCAGTTACTCGAGGTCAGCCGTGAACACTGAAGCTTTCTTT
TRBJ1-1 TRBV12-3/TRBV12-4 many TRBD1 CASSPRQGRTEAFF TGTGCCAGCAGTCCTAGACAGGGACGCACTGAAGCTTTCTTT
TRBJ2-1 TRBV14 many NA CASSQDYGYNEQFF TGTGCCAGCAGCCAAGATTACGGGTACAATGAGCAGTTCTTC
TRBJ2-3 TRBV29-1 many TRBD2 CSALGGETSTDTQYF TGCAGCGCCCTGGGAGGGGAGACTAGCACAGATACGCAGTATTTT
TRBJ2-2 TRBV6-2/TRBV6-3 few NA CASSYRSGVVTGELFF TGTGCCAGCAGTTACCGGTCAGGGGTTGTCACCGGGGAGCTGTTTTTT
TRBJ2-1 TRBV7-9 NA TRBD2 CASSLRLASEQFF TGTGCCAGCAGCCTTAGACTAGCCAGTGAGCAGTTCTTC
TRBJ2-2 TRBV12-3/TRBV12-4 many NA CASSLGLANTGELFF TGTGCCAGCAGCTTAGGTCTAGCGAACACCGGGGAGCTGTTTTTT
TRBJ2-2 TRBV4-3 NA TRBD2 CASSQDFRRGGLLGELFF TGCGCCAGCAGCCAAGATTTTCGGCGGGGGGGCCTTCTCGGGGAGCTGTTTTTT
TRBJ2-1 TRBV28 few NA CASSTGTIASNEQFF TGTGCCAGCAGTACTGGGACCATAGCGAGCAATGAGCAGTTCTTC
TRBJ1-3 TRBV12-3/TRBV12-4 NA NA CASKDGSSGNTIYF TGTGCCAGCAAGGACGGGAGCTCTGGAAACACCATATATTTT
TRBJ1-4 TRBV16 NA TRBD1 CASSRDRVFEKLFF TGTGCCAGCAGCCGGGACAGGGTTTTTGAAAAACTGTTTTTT
TRBJ2-7 TRBV11-2 NA TRBD1 CASSYPGQDLHLTYEQYF TGTGCCAGCAGTTATCCGGGACAGGACCTTCACCTTACCTACGAGCAGTACTTC
TRBJ2-7 TRBV5-1 few TRBD1 CASSPSHRQGNIHEQYF TGCGCCAGCAGCCCGAGCCACAGACAGGGTAACATCCACGAGCAGTACTTC
TRBJ1-6 TRBV12-3/TRBV12-4 few NA CASSLTENNSPLHF TGTGCCAGCTCCCTGACAGAGAATAATTCACCCCTCCACTTT